The subject of this entry is one T cell receptor beta chain. Its antigen has not been determined. No quality values exist for individual bases; no much larger clone is one base distant. The entry originates in a study of T cell responses to AZD1222 COVID-19 vaccine (dated by TCRdb to 2020 to 2023). Background on the whole study: AZD1222 recipients whose second dose came at about 4 weeks and those whose second dose came at about 12 weeks were combined into one group, since spike-specific TCR depth and breadth did not differ between the two schedules. A total of over 230 trial participants underwent TCR sequencing, of whom some 210 received two doses of AZD1222 and about 25 received two doses of the MenACWY control vaccine. Trial participants were enrolled by age into 18-55, 56-69 and 70-plus year subgroups, with approximately 150, 30 and 60 TCR-sequenced participants respectively.

Broad study findings and their caveats: CD4 TCRs associated with the vaccine covered the entire spike protein, and the dominant responses were in regions 160-218 and 743-854. Participants were mostly white British and included more females than males, and it was suggested by the authors that clonal diversity may have been underestimated. In the small 56-69-year group, the increase in depth fell short of significance, most likely because of low power. A significant rise in spike-specific TCR breadth and depth was observed after two AZD1222 doses relative to day 0 and relative to MenACWY recipients. Nearly half of unique spike-specific TCRs reportedly recognized epitopes outside regions mutated in the B.1.351 and B.1.1.7 variants. Conclusions about previously exposed vaccinees are limited, since just five or six AZD1222 recipients were seropositive for SARS-CoV-2 at baseline. Because no day 14 peak-response samples were available, the repertoires could be characterized only after the peak T cell response.

This specimen's time point label, per the study, means: baseline before first vaccination. The vaccinee samples were drawn from two UK trials, COV001 and COV002, one of which was a single-blind randomized controlled phase 2/3 trial testing AZD1222 (ChAdOx1 nCoV-19) in healthy adults. For TCRbeta chain sequencing, PBMC samples from trial participants were taken at day 0 and at day 28 after the second dose. As encoded in the germline V gene (reference sequence), CDR1 is GTSNPN while CDR2 is SVGIG. The CDR3 measures 15 amino acids from cysteine to phenylalanine. Only the CDR3 portion is preserved as DNA: 45 bases, with reading frame beginning at the first base. Germline trimming: 8 bases from V, 4 bases from J; junction bases outside gene matches: 13. The CDR3 regions of human TCRbeta chains were subjected to immunosequencing. On the authors' methods: Repertoire TCRs were checked for matches against a reference library of SARS-CoV-2-specific TCRs that had been generated using the MIRA antigen-specificity platform. Breadth was defined as the fraction of unique TCRs that were SARS-CoV-2-associated. Depth was defined as the fraction of total T cells that were SARS-CoV-2-associated. Using the MIRA data, every spike-specific TCR was mapped to the spike region that the TCR reacted to and assigned to either a CD4 or a CD8 class. Log10-transformed breadth and depth values were compared by one-way ANOVA with Sidak's multiple comparisons tests. TCRdb retrieved this table from immuneACCESS and kept in-frame rearrangements only. Not all clones are present; in checked studies, unresolved V genes account for under half, and no reason is known for the remainder. V, J and clone size reflect that table, while D and trimming were determined from the DNA. For this sample there are 110,000 to 150,000 clones; about 93% appear just once. Over 4% of the sample rests with the top ten.

The source of this sequence is an adult in good health. Specimen: peripheral blood, collected on day 0 of AZD1222 vaccination. The V gene is TRBV30 and the J gene is TRBJ2-2, and 7 junctional nucleotides match TRBD2. This receptor carries the CDR3 CARQTGGSRTGELFF. The DNA reads as follows: TGTGCCAGACAAACGGGCGGGAGTCGCACCGGGGAGCTGTTTTTT.